This passage covers 10 T cell receptor beta chains from one sample sequenced in a study of graft-versus-host responses after intestinal transplantation. Sequencing used immunoSEQ multiplex PCR; TCRdb keeps in-frame clones, though not all of them. The top ten hold roughly 1.1% of the sample, which has roughly 27,000 clones, roughly 83% seen once. The sequenced sample was PBMCs, obtained almost 29 days after intestinal transplant. The receptors derive from a human patient who received an intestinal transplant, so some T cells may come from the graft donor.

The chain links TRBV5-1 to TRBJ2-7; D may be TRBD1 (6 bases). V lost 1 base to trimming and J lost 4 bases, with 6 bases between them. Germline V gene data show CDR1 as SGHRS and CDR2 as YFSETQ. This CDR3 is built from 12 residues. The CDR3 sequence is CASSLTGYEQYF. The CDR3 bases are TGCGCCAGCAGCTTGACAGGGTACGAGCAGTACTTC. Combining the CDR3 with reference TRBV5-1 and TRBJ2-7 gives the whole variable domain KAGVTQTPRYLIKTRGQQVTLSCSPISGHRSVSWYQQTPGQGLQFLFEYFSETQRNKGNFPGRFSGRQFSNSRSEMNVSTLELGDSALYLCASSLTGYEQYFGPGTRLTVT.

The J gene is TRBJ1-4, the V gene TRBV28, with D maybe TRBD1 (6 bases). There are 17 residues in the CDR3. The germline V gene has CDR1 MDHEN and CDR2 SYDVKM. Deletions cut 4 bases from V and 1 base from J, with 16 bases between. The CDR3 region has the DNA TGTGCCAGCAGTTCCCCCTACAAGGGGGTAACTAATGAAAAACTGTTTTTT. The encoded protein is CASSSPYKGVTNEKLFF.

This chain connects TRBV28 to TRBJ2-7; D is unresolved. V was pared by 8 bases and J by 0 bases, with 11 bases between. Germline loops: CDR1 MDHEN, CDR2 SYDVKM. This CDR3 region has 13 residues. The CDR3 DNA sequence: TGTGCCAGCCGCCGGTCTTTCTCCTACGAGCAGTACTTC. Protein product: CASRRSFSYEQYF. The whole variable domain, remainder taken from reference TRBV28 and TRBJ2-7, is DVKVTQSSRYLVKRTGEKVFLECVQDMDHENMFWYRQDPGLGLRLIYFSYDVKMKEKGDIPEGYSVSREKKERFSLILESASTNQTSMYLCASRRSFSYEQYFGPGTRLTVT.

This sequence joins TRBV19 and TRBJ2-7; D is possibly TRBD1 or TRBD2 (6 bases each). Germline lookup yields CDR1 LNHDA and CDR2 SQIVND (reference sequence). The V and J ends lost 5 bases and 3 bases respectively, with 14 bases between them. The CDR3 has 14 residues. CDR3 nucleotides: TGTGCCAGTAGTCTCGCCGGAGGGGGCTACGAGCAGTACTTC. Its protein is CASSLAGGGYEQYF. The full variable domain, completed using reference TRBV19 and TRBJ2-7, is DGGITQSPKYLFRKEGQNVTLSCEQNLNHDAMYWYRQDPGQGLRLIYYSQIVNDFQKGDIAEGYSVSREKKESFPLTVTSAQKNPTAFYLCASSLAGGGYEQYFGPGTRLTVT.

This clone showed up just a few times. This chain uses TRBV6-1 with TRBJ1-5, with 7 positions matching TRBD1. Unmatched junction bases numbered 11, after V lost 4 bases and J lost 5 bases. Germline V gene data show CDR1 as MNHNS and CDR2 as SASEGT. CDR3 size: 16 residues. The CDR3 reads CASSATGPLPDQPQHF. The CDR3 coding sequence is TGTGCCAGCAGTGCGACAGGGCCCCTGCCGGATCAGCCCCAGCATTTT.

The chain is built from TRBV5-1 and TRBJ2-7; tentatively, D is TRBD1 (5 bases). Germline V lookup: CDR1 SGHRS, CDR2 YFSETQ. There are 17 residues in the CDR3. Trimming cost V 2 bases and J 2 bases, with 20 bases left between them. CDR3 coding DNA: TGCGCCAGCAGCTTTAGGTCCGCGCTCACAGGAACCTACGAGCAGTACTTC. Amino acid sequence: CASSFRSALTGTYEQYF.

The chain employs TRBV7-9 and TRBJ1-6, with a tentative D call TRBD1 (5 bases). CDR1 and CDR2 from the germline V gene are SEHNR and FQNEAQ (reference sequence). The V end was cut by 4 bases, the J end by 5 bases, with 12 bases between. This CDR3 spans 15 amino acids. CDR3 DNA: TGTGCCAGCAGCTGGCGAGGGGCCCATAATTCACCCCTCCACTTT. This sequence encodes CASSWRGAHNSPLHF.

The count of this clone is one. The gene calls are TRBV18 and TRBJ2-5, with D unclear. The J call is doubtful: the DNA matches TRBJ2-7 better. The CDR3 consists of 14 residues. The germline CDR1 and CDR2 sequences are KGHSH and LQKENI. The CDR3 region has the DNA TGTGCCAGCTCACCAGTGGACGGGTCCTACGAGCAGTACTTC. This codes for CASSPVDGSYEQYF.

The J gene is TRBJ1-5, the V gene TRBV6-5; 7 bases fit TRBD1. The CDR3 loop spans 14 amino acids. V trimming: 6 bases; J trimming: 2 bases; junction bases outside the gene matches: 4. CDR1 and CDR2 from the germline V gene are MNHEY and SVGAGI. The CDR3 is CASREGTGNQPQHF. As DNA, the CDR3 is TGTGCCAGCAGAGAAGGGACAGGCAATCAGCCCCAGCATTTT.

CDR3 region: CASSLAGEADEQYF. The CDR3 nucleotides are TGTGCCAGCAGTCTAGCGGGGGAAGCAGACGAGCAGTACTTC. V usage is TRBV25-1 and J usage is TRBJ2-7, with TRBD2 identical over 10 bases. This CDR3 has 14 residues. The V and J ends lost 5 bases and 5 bases, in that order; junction bases with no gene match: 6. The germline CDR1 and CDR2 sequences are MGHDK and SYGVNS.